Presented here are 23 T cell receptor beta chains from one specimen sequenced in a study of low-dose radiotherapy and immunotherapy resistance in tumors. TRAV- and TRBV-specific primers primed first-strand cDNA, covering alpha and beta chains. TCRs underwent around 18 PCR cycles of amplification with a constant-region primer and V-primer adapter. One entry per CDR3 protein results from TCRdb running MiXCR on the reads. The table has around 90,000 distinct CDR3 sequences, under 20% seen once. Time point noted: before trial treatment. The sequences come from PBMCs, collected before treatment. The receptors come from a male donor with prostate cancer.

This clonotype appeared many times. This rearrangement joins TRBV3-1 to TRBJ2-1; 9 positions agree with TRBD2. Germline V gene sequence: CDR1 LGHDT, CDR2 YNNKEL (reference sequence). There are 15 residues in the CDR3. J was trimmed by 5 bases and V by 3 bases; bases with no gene match: 5. DNA for the CDR3: TGTGCCAGCAGCCAGCTAGCGGGGATGAACAATGAGCAGTTCTTC. Translation gives CASSQLAGMNNEQFF.

This clonotype was found many times. The rearrangement links TRBV5-1 to TRBJ2-5, with 15 bases matching TRBD2. Germline lookup yields CDR1 SGHRS and CDR2 YFSETQ. The CDR3 covers 16 residues. Unmatched junction bases numbered 5, after V lost 4 bases and J lost 4 bases. CDR3 DNA sequence: TGCGCCAGCAGCCCAGGACTAGCGGGGGGGCGAGAGACCCAGTACTTC. Translation gives CASSPGLAGGRETQYF.

In its sample, this clonotype was seen many times. The genes are TRBV7-3 and TRBJ2-2; tentatively, D is TRBD1 or TRBD2 (5 bases each). Trimming shortened V by 5 bases and J by 9 bases, and 19 bases separated the two germline ends. CDR3 length equals 15 residues. Germline V lookup: CDR1 SGHTA, CDR2 FQGTGA. DNA of the CDR3: TGTGCCAGCAGCATGGGACCTACCATTGGAAGGGAGCTGTTTTTT. Its protein product is CASSMGPTIGRELFF. Using reference TRBV7-3 and TRBJ2-2 for the parts outside the CDR3, the full variable domain is GAGVSQTPSNKVTEKGKYVELRCDPISGHTALYWYRQSLGQGPEFLIYFQGTGAADDSGLPNDRFFAVRPEGSVSTLKIQRTERGDSAVYLCASSMGPTIGRELFFGEGSRLTVL.

V usage is TRBV7-9 and J usage is TRBJ2-1; D might be TRBD1 (6 bases). V was shortened by 6 bases and J by 2 bases, with 14 bases between the two germline ends. The germline V gene has CDR1 SEHNR and CDR2 FQNEAQ (reference sequence). The CDR3 has 15 amino acids. CDR3 coding DNA: TGTGCCAGCAGAGAGGGCAGGGGAACCTACAATGAGCAGTTCTTC. Translation gives CASREGRGTYNEQFF.

This clonotype was seen many times. The V call is TRBV4-2, the J call TRBJ2-7, with D tentatively TRBD1 (6 bases). The CDR3 is 16 amino acids. CDR1 is LGHNA and CDR2 is YNFKEQ in the germline V gene. V was pared by 0 bases and J by 2 bases, with 14 bases between. The CDR3 DNA is TGTGCCAGCAGCCAAGATAGCCTGACAGGCCCCTACGAGCAGTACTTC. Translation gives CASSQDSLTGPYEQYF.

This clonotype was observed at least ten times. This chain connects TRBV4-2 to TRBJ2-3, with 8 bases aligning to TRBD2. Trimming cost V 0 bases and J 0 bases; bases outside gene matches: 8. The CDR3 has 18 residues. Germline V gene lookup returns CDR1 LGHNA and CDR2 YNFKEQ. CDR3 coding DNA: TGTGCCAGCAGCCAAGAAATAGCGGGGTTACCTAGCACAGATACGCAGTATTTT. This encodes CASSQEIAGLPSTDTQYF.

At least ten counts were recorded for this clonotype. CDR3 in amino acids: CSASIGGGNSPLHF. The CDR3 DNA reads as TGCAGTGCTAGTATAGGGGGAGGCAATTCACCCCTCCACTTT. The gene calls are TRBV20-1 and TRBJ1-6; D is possibly TRBD1 (6 bases). Trimming pared 3 bases from V and 7 bases from J, leaving 13 bases between. The CDR3 loop spans 14 amino acids. Germline V CDR1 and CDR2: DFQATT, SNEGSKA (reference sequence).

This clonotype was detected many times. The CDR3: CASSPPGALLAGNTGELFF. The CDR3 coding sequence is TGTGCCAGCTCACCACCGGGGGCGCTGCTAGCGGGAAACACCGGGGAGCTGTTTTTT. J is TRBJ2-2 and V is TRBV18, with 9 bases lining up with TRBD2. The CDR3 loop spans 19 amino acids. After removal of 0 bases from V and 2 bases from J, the junction contained 10 bases not matched to a gene. Germline lookup yields CDR1 KGHSH and CDR2 LQKENI. Combining the CDR3 with reference TRBV18 and TRBJ2-2 gives the whole variable domain NAGVMQNPRHLVRRRGQEARLRCSPMKGHSHVYWYRQLPEEGLKFMVYLQKENIIDESGMPKERFSAEFPKEGPSILRIQQVVRGDSAAYFCASSPPGALLAGNTGELFFGEGSRLTVL.

This clonotype occurred many times. The V and J genes are TRBV7-3 and TRBJ2-3; D may match TRBD1 or TRBD2 (5 bases each). The CDR3 spans 15 residues. Trimming cost V 5 bases and J 6 bases, with 18 bases left between them. Per the germline V gene, CDR1 is SGHTA and CDR2 is FQGTGA. CDR3 amino acids: CASSPTGTHLDTQYF. The CDR3 DNA reads as TGTGCCAGCAGCCCCACCGGGACCCATTTGGATACGCAGTATTTT.

The chain links TRBV7-9 to TRBJ1-5; no definite D call. Germline V CDR1 and CDR2: SEHNR, FQNEAQ (reference sequence). V lost 1 base, J lost 4 bases, and 5 bases lay in between. The CDR3 contains 13 residues. The CDR3 reads CASSLERNQPQHF. CDR3 DNA sequence: TGTGCCAGCAGCTTAGAGAGAAATCAGCCCCAGCATTTT.

In the case of this clonotype: It is likely a read error: a sequence one base away is far more abundant. This chain links TRBV9 with TRBJ2-1, with 8 positions matching TRBD2. The CDR3 totals 16 residues. V shed 0 bases and J 10 bases; nucleotides not matched to a gene: 12. Germline CDR1 SGDLS, CDR2 YYNGEE. The CDR3 sequence is CASSVVQREISYEQFF. The CDR3 DNA follows: TGTGCCAGCAGCGTAGTACAGCGGGAGATTTCCTACGAGCAGTTCTTC.

This clonotype was counted at least ten times. The rearrangement uses TRBV7-2 and TRBJ1-2, with D unresolved. The germline V gene has CDR1 SGHTA and CDR2 FQGNSA. The CDR3 loop spans 14 amino acids. V was shortened by 4 bases and J by 1 base, with 10 bases between the two germline ends. CDR3 coding DNA: TGTGCCAGCAGCTCGTTCCAGTTTAACTATGGCTACACCTTC. This encodes CASSSFQFNYGYTF.

On this clonotype: A far larger clone is one base from this, pointing to a likely read error. V is TRBV24-1 and J is TRBJ2-1; D might be TRBD1 (6 bases). The CDR3 totals 18 residues. V lost 2 bases and J 13 bases, leaving 29 bases between the germline ends. Germline CDR1 KGHDR, CDR2 SFDVKD. CDR3 coding DNA: TGTGCCACCAGTGATTATAAAGAACCAGGGGTTGCGAAAGAGACCCAGTTCTTC. Translating it yields CATSDYKEPGVAKETQFF.

This clonotype was picked up many times. The chain employs TRBV6-2 or TRBV6-3 and TRBJ1-5, with D hard to call. Trimming removed 6 bases from V and 3 bases from J, with 9 bases in between. CDR1 is MNHEY and CDR2 is SVGEGT in the germline V gene. The CDR3 has 13 amino acids. The CDR3 DNA follows: TGTGCCAGCAGCTACAAGCTCAATCAGCCCCAGCATTTT. It specifies CASSYKLNQPQHF.

This clonotype was observed many times. The V gene is TRBV6-2 or TRBV6-3, the J gene TRBJ1-5, with TRBD1 as a possible D gene (5 bases). V dropped 4 bases and J dropped 1 base, with 11 bases sitting between them. Germline CDR1 is MNHEY and CDR2 is SVGEGT. The CDR3 is made up of 15 amino acids. CDR3 sequence (DNA): TGTGCCAGCAGTTCGGGACGTTTGAGCAATCAGCCCCAGCATTTT. This codes for CASSSGRLSNQPQHF.

This clonotype occurred a few times. The chain carries TRBV11-2 and TRBJ1-2; D not resolved. V was cut by 5 bases and J by 8 bases, with 24 bases left in between. CDR3 length equals 16 residues. Germline CDR1 SGHAT, CDR2 FQNNGV. In nucleotides, the CDR3 is TGTGCCAGCAGCCTCAACCACGACCGGGGAGAAAAAGGCTACACCTTC. Its translation: CASSLNHDRGEKGYTF.

This clonotype showed up many times. The V gene is TRBV20-1, the J gene TRBJ2-1; 8 bases line up with TRBD2. Per germline, CDR1 DFQATT and CDR2 SNEGSKA (reference sequence). The CDR3 contains 13 residues. The trim removed 3 bases at V and 8 bases at J, leaving 6 bases unmatched. The DNA for the CDR3 is TGCAGTGCTAGCGGGGGGGCCAGCGATGAGCAGTTCTTC. This gives the protein CSASGGASDEQFF.

This clonotype was picked up a small number of times. V gene TRBV5-1 combines with J gene TRBJ2-5; 10 bases fit TRBD1. The CDR3 contains 15 residues. Unmatched junction bases numbered 3, after V lost 0 bases and J lost 4 bases. The germline CDR1 and CDR2 sequences are SGHRS and YFSETQ. DNA of the CDR3: TGCGCCAGCAGCTTGGGGGACAGGGGTGTAGAGACCCAGTACTTC. Translating it yields CASSLGDRGVETQYF.

In this sample, this clonotype turned up a few times. The gene calls are TRBV23-1 and TRBJ2-1, with D hard to call. TRBV23-1 is an ORF, and what it does is uncertain. V was clipped by 0 bases and J by 0 bases, with 9 bases between them. The CDR3 totals 16 residues. In DNA form, the CDR3 reads TGCGCCAGCAGTCAATCCGGGCCGAGCTCCTACAATGAGCAGTTCTTC. The encoded protein is CASSQSGPSSYNEQFF.

This clonotype was found many times. CDR3 loop: CASSLSTYNEQFF. CDR3 bases: TGTGCCAGCAGTTTATCCACGTACAATGAGCAGTTCTTC. The gene calls are TRBV6-8 and TRBJ2-1, with no clear D. The germline V gene encodes CDR1 MNHGY and CDR2 SAAAGT. The CDR3 spans 13 residues. The V and J ends lost 4 bases and 4 bases respectively, with 8 bases between them.

The sample holds many counts of this clonotype. This sequence joins TRBV6-2 or TRBV6-3 and TRBJ2-2; 11 nucleotides match TRBD2. Germline-derived CDR1 and CDR2 are MNHEY and SVGEGT. The CDR3 consists of 16 residues. V shed 5 bases, J shed 3 bases, and the junction held 5 bases outside the gene matches. Here the CDR3 DNA reads TGTGCCAGCAGTGCACCGGGACTAGCGGACACCGGGGAGCTGTTTTTT. Amino acids: CASSAPGLADTGELFF.

This clonotype was counted at least ten times. The chain carries TRBV6-2 or TRBV6-3 and TRBJ2-1, with 9 bases lining up with TRBD1. CDR3 length: 15 amino acids. Germline V gene data show CDR1 as MNHEY and CDR2 as SVGEGT. The V and J ends lost 6 bases and 11 bases, in that order; junction bases with no gene match: 14. The CDR3 DNA reads as TGTGCCAGCAGACCGGGACAGGGTTCCAACAGGAAGCAGTTCTTC. It is translated as CASRPGQGSNRKQFF.

This clonotype was seen repeatedly, ten times or more. The J gene is TRBJ2-1, the V gene TRBV28; TRBD1 matches at 12 bases. The CDR3 is 15 amino acids. Germline CDR1 and CDR2: MDHEN and SYDVKM. V lost 4 bases, J lost 4 bases, and 2 bases stayed unmatched. CDR3 sequence: CASSSGQGAYNEQFF. The CDR3 nucleotides read TGTGCCAGCAGTTCGGGACAGGGGGCTTACAATGAGCAGTTCTTC. The full variable domain, completed using reference TRBV28 and TRBJ2-1, is DVKVTQSSRYLVKRTGEKVFLECVQDMDHENMFWYRQDPGLGLRLIYFSYDVKMKEKGDIPEGYSVSREKKERFSLILESASTNQTSMYLCASSSGQGAYNEQFFGPGTRLTVL.